Shown below are 13 T cell receptor beta chains from a single sample sequenced in a study of blood T cells in healthy people across ages. Combining a sample-barcoded 5' primer with a J-beta primer mix, a second PCR ran for roughly 6 to 11 cycles. Each CDR3 protein gets one entry after TCRdb re-called the 5' RACE reads with MiXCR. The data hold more than 1 million distinct CDR3 sequences, with 35% to 55% observed a single time. Sequencing input: blood. These receptors all stem from a woman in her sixties or seventies in good health.

The chain uses TRBV15 and TRBJ1-2; no firm D call. Germline loops: CDR1 LNHNV, CDR2 YYDKDF (reference sequence). Trimming left V 1 base short and J 2 bases short, with 11 bases between. The CDR3 has 15 amino acids. Here the CDR3 DNA reads TGTGCCACCAGCAGAGCTAGGGAGGGCAACTATGGCTACACCTTC. Residues: CATSRAREGNYGYTF.

The J gene is TRBJ2-5, the V gene TRBV5-5, with TRBD2 identical over 12 bases. Near its end, the DNA agrees better with TRBJ2-7, so the J call may be wrong. The CDR3 loop spans 18 amino acids. Germline CDR1 and CDR2: SGHKS and YYEKEE (reference sequence). The DNA for the CDR3 is TGTGCCAGCAGCTTCAGGGATAGGACTAGCGGGGCAGCCTACGAGCAGTACTTC. It encodes CASSFRDRTSGAAYEQYF.

The chain has TRBV20-1 and TRBJ2-3, with D possibly TRBD2 on 6 matching bases. V was shortened by 3 bases and J by 2 bases, with 9 bases between the two germline ends. Germline V gene data show CDR1 as DFQATT and CDR2 as SNEGSKA (reference sequence). This CDR3 region has 13 residues. CDR3 in DNA: TGCAGTGCTAGCGGAGGGAACACAGATACGCAGTATTTT. Translated, it gives CSASGGNTDTQYF.

The chain links TRBV7-2 to TRBJ2-5; D unresolved. This CDR3 has 17 residues. Trimming took off 5 bases at V and 11 bases at J, with 30 bases between the two ends. Germline lookup yields CDR1 SGHTA and CDR2 FQGNSA. CDR3 protein: CASSPSRGDPTYNEQYF. DNA for the CDR3: TGTGCCAGCAGCCCGAGCCGCGGAGATCCTACCTACAATGAGCAGTACTTC.

Written as DNA, the CDR3 is TGTGCCGGACAGGGGGCTCTGAGCAATCAGCCCCAGCATTTT. Its translation is CAGQGALSNQPQHF. The chain combines TRBV28 with TRBJ1-5; TRBD1 matches at 11 bases. Germline lookup yields CDR1 MDHEN and CDR2 SYDVKM. The CDR3 is made up of 14 amino acids. The V segment lost 11 bases and the J segment 1 base; nucleotides outside the gene matches: 4.

This clonotype was recorded a few times. This chain uses TRBV9 with TRBJ2-1; TRBD2 matches at 10 bases. This CDR3 is built from 15 residues. Germline V gives CDR1 SGDLS, CDR2 YYNGEE. V shed 4 bases and J 7 bases; nucleotides not matched to a gene: 8. The CDR3 sequence: CASSTLAGVGNEQFF. The CDR3 DNA follows: TGTGCCAGCAGCACTCTAGCGGGAGTGGGGAATGAGCAGTTCTTC.

V is TRBV28 and J is TRBJ2-7; 12 bases fit TRBD2. There are 14 residues in the CDR3. Germline V lookup: CDR1 MDHEN, CDR2 SYDVKM. Trimming removed 5 bases from V and 4 bases from J; junction bases left unmatched: 3. The CDR3, as DNA: TGTGCCAGCAGTCAGCTAGCGGGGGGGTACGAGCAGTACTTC. This encodes CASSQLAGGYEQYF.

On this clonotype itself: A much bigger clone sits one base away, suggesting this may be a read error. The V and J genes are TRBV10-3 and TRBJ2-3; D could derive from TRBD1 or TRBD2 (5 bases each). This CDR3 is 13 amino acids long. V lost 4 bases, J lost 3 bases, and 8 bases lay in between. The germline V gene encodes CDR1 ENHRY and CDR2 SYGVKD. CDR3 in DNA: TGTGCCATCAGTGCGAGGGGAACAGATACGCAGTATTTT. The encoded protein is CAISARGTDTQYF.

This clonotype appeared a single time. The chain recombines TRBV7-6 with TRBJ2-1, with 11 nucleotides matching TRBD1. Trimming at V came to 2 bases and at J to 10 bases, leaving 13 bases not matched to a gene. CDR3 length equals 17 residues. Germline CDR1 and CDR2: SGHVS and FNYEAQ. The CDR3 DNA reads as TGTGCCAGCAGCTTACTGAGTGGGAGGGACAGGGGGAACGAGCAGTTCTTC. Translating it yields CASSLLSGRDRGNEQFF.

The chain couples TRBV5-1 to TRBJ2-3; 11 bases are a match to TRBD1. This CDR3 region has 15 residues. Germline CDR1 is SGHRS and CDR2 is YFSETQ. V gave up 3 bases and J gave up 7 bases; unmatched junction bases: 7. This chain's CDR3 is CASSSEGQGANTQYF. For the CDR3, the DNA is TGCGCCAGCAGCTCGGAAGGACAGGGGGCGAATACGCAGTATTTT. Full variable domain (rest looked up from reference TRBV5-1 and TRBJ2-3): KAGVTQTPRYLIKTRGQQVTLSCSPISGHRSVSWYQQTPGQGLQFLFEYFSETQRNKGNFPGRFSGRQFSNSRSEMNVSTLELGDSALYLCASSSEGQGANTQYFGPGTRLTVL.

J is TRBJ2-3 and V is TRBV11-1, with a weak D call TRBD2 (5 bases). Germline CDR1 reads SGHAT; CDR2 reads FQDESV (reference sequence). CDR3 length: 13 residues. Trimming removed 6 bases from V and 2 bases from J, with 9 bases in between. The CDR3 DNA reads as TGTGCCAGCAGTACTAGAGACACAGATACGCAGTATTTT. As protein: CASSTRDTDTQYF.

The CDR3 bases are TGTGCCAGCAGTCGGGAGGGCTACACTGAAGCTTTCTTT. Encoded protein: CASSREGYTEAFF. The V gene is TRBV2, the J gene TRBJ1-1; D remains unclear. Germline V lookup: CDR1 SNHLY, CDR2 FYNNEI. V was trimmed by 5 bases and J by 3 bases, leaving 10 bases between them. The CDR3 has 13 amino acids.

The chain combines TRBV5-6 with TRBJ2-3, with a tentative D call TRBD2 (5 bases). Germline V gives CDR1 SGHDT, CDR2 YYEEEE. The CDR3 has 16 residues. V was shortened by 3 bases and J by 4 bases, with 18 bases between the two germline ends. The chain's CDR3 is CASSSLVLTGADTQYF. The CDR3 bases are TGTGCCAGCAGCTCACTAGTCCTGACTGGTGCAGATACGCAGTATTTT.